The clone carrying this T cell receptor beta chain has only a few counts. The antigen is unknown. The sample comes from a study of beta chain features in type 1 diabetes. Study background: The study found patients and healthy donors alike in age, gender and cell yields. Findings and caveats of the study: Possible PCR preference for shorter templates applied equally to patients and controls. Significant though moderate, a shortening of TCRB CDR3s appeared in all four CD4+ subsets of Type 1 diabetes patients.

CD45RO/CCR7/CD25/CD127/CD95/CD27 sorting isolated CD4+ naive, central memory, regulatory and stem cell-like memory cells. What was sequenced were expressed TCRB transcripts, since all of the isolated RNA had been reverse transcribed. Here immunoSEQ multiplex PCR was the method, and the copy in TCRdb shows in-frame clones only, minus some. The sample carries hundreds of thousands of clones, about 15% recorded once. The V end was cut by 1 base, the J end by 6 bases, with 11 bases between. The CDR3 consists of 14 residues. The germline gives CDR1 SGHDT, CDR2 YYEEEE. The source material was naive CD4+ T cells from blood. The V call is TRBV5-6, the J call TRBJ2-4; D is possibly TRBD1 (5 bases). The TCR was taken from a man younger than 30 with type 1 diabetes. The CDR3 loop reads CASSLRGLGNIQYF. The CDR3 DNA reads as TGTGCCAGCAGCTTGAGGGGCTTGGGAAACATTCAGTACTTC.